A selection of T cell receptor beta chains follows, all from one sample in a study of T cell repertoires in cytomegalovirus infection. A single record per CDR3 protein comes from TCRdb applying MiXCR to the reads. The data show 170,000 or so distinct CDR3 sequences, about a sixth seen once. Sequenced material: CD8+ T cells from PBMCs. The receptor set was obtained from a human donor in good health (CMV status not recorded). Some clones in this sample may be carry-over from other donors' samples. Each CDR3 is given with its conserved first and last residue. The order of the fields is clone size, J gene, V gene, D gene, CDR3 DNA, CDR3 protein. The D gene is left open where the match is weak. For some rows the clone size is stated as once, few or many, or as a class when expanded; others skip it.

few | TRBJ1-1 | TRBV19 | TRBD1 | TGTGCCAGTAGTGGGCCGACAGGGACTGAAGCTTTCTTT | CASSGPTGTEAFF
- | TRBJ1-1 | TRBV11-2 | - | TGTGCCAGCAGCTTATCCAAAGCCACTGAAGCTTTCTTT | CASSLSKATEAFF
few | TRBJ2-5 | TRBV7-6 | - | TGTGCCAGCGGATATGACGAGACCCAGTACTTC | CASGYDETQYF
few | TRBJ2-1 | TRBV27 | - | TGTGCCAGCAGTTTATCCGTTTACAATGAGCAGTTCTTC | CASSLSVYNEQFF
few | TRBJ1-2 | TRBV11-2 | - | TGTGCCAGCAGCTTAGATCATCCGGGATCACATGGCTACACCTTC | CASSLDHPGSHGYTF
few | TRBJ1-1 | TRBV12-3/TRBV12-4 | - | TGTGCCAGCAGCCCCACCGACAGTTCGTTGAACACTGAAGCTTTCTTT | CASSPTDSSLNTEAFF
few | TRBJ2-7 | TRBV20-1 | TRBD1 | TGCAGTGCTAGACCACCGGGACAGGGTTCCTACGAGCAGTACTTC | CSARPPGQGSYEQYF
few | TRBJ2-1 | TRBV11-2 | TRBD2 | TGTGCCAGCAGCTTAGGATTGCGGGGGGACTACAATGAGCAGTTCTTC | CASSLGLRGDYNEQFF
- | TRBJ2-7 | TRBV6-1 | - | TGTGCCAGTAGTGACAGTCCCGACGAGCAGTACTTC | CASSDSPDEQYF
- | TRBJ2-1 | TRBV7-2 | - | TGTGCCAGCAGCTTCAGGAGCTCGCATGAGCAGTTCTTC | CASSFRSSHEQFF
few | TRBJ2-1 | TRBV9 | TRBD2 | TGTGCCAGCAGCCCCCCGGCTAGCGGGCACGAGCAGTTCTTC | CASSPPASGHEQFF
few | TRBJ2-1 | TRBV7-9 | TRBD1 | TGTGCCAGCAGCTCGCCCGGGACAGGGGACTTCTTC | CASSSPGTGDFF
few | TRBJ2-3 | TRBV7-9 | - | TGTGCCAGCAGCTCTTATCCGGGACGGGGCCCAGATACGCAGTATTTT | CASSSYPGRGPDTQYF
few | TRBJ1-2 | TRBV27 | TRBD1 | TGTGCCAGCAGTAAGGGACAGGATCCTGGCTACACCTTC | CASSKGQDPGYTF
- | TRBJ1-1 | TRBV6-6 | - | TGTGCCAGCGTCGAGCGGCTGAACACTGAAGCTTTCTTT | CASVERLNTEAFF
- | TRBJ2-1 | TRBV5-8 | TRBD1 | TGTGCCAGCAGCCTGACAGGGTTCTCCTACAATGAGCAGTTCTTC | CASSLTGFSYNEQFF
few | TRBJ2-1 | TRBV5-5 | - | TGTGCCAGCAGCTTGGGTTTCGGTGAGCAGTTCTTC | CASSLGFGEQFF
few | TRBJ1-2 | TRBV7-9 | TRBD1 | TGTGCCAGCAGCCAATTCGGACAGGGGAACTATGGCTACACCTTC | CASSQFGQGNYGYTF
few | TRBJ2-4 | TRBV7-9 | TRBD1 | TGTGCCAGCAGTTTTTCTGGTGGGACAGGAGAAAACATTCAGTACTTC | CASSFSGGTGENIQYF
few | TRBJ2-7 | TRBV5-6 | TRBD1 | TGTGCCAGCAACTATACGGGACAGATGGGATACGAGCAGTACTTC | CASNYTGQMGYEQYF
- | TRBJ1-2 | TRBV29-1 | - | TGCAGCGCCCCATCCCCCGACAGACGTCAATATGGCTACACCTTC | CSAPSPDRRQYGYTF
few | TRBJ1-1 | TRBV5-6 | - | TGTGCCAGCAGCCCCGGAGGCGGGGAATACACTGAAGCTTTCTTT | CASSPGGGEYTEAFF
few | TRBJ2-5 | TRBV28 | - | TGTGCCAGCAGTTTATCCCGACAGGGGAGGGGAGAGACCCAGTACTTC | CASSLSRQGRGETQYF
few | TRBJ1-4 | TRBV28 | - | TGTGCCAGCAGTTTACGAGCGCTACAGGGTCCCAATGAAAAACTGTTTTTT | CASSLRALQGPNEKLFF
once | TRBJ2-7 | TRBV3-1 | - | TGTGCCAGCAGCCAAGGATTAGGCAGCTCCTACGAGCAGTACTTC | CASSQGLGSSYEQYF
many | TRBJ1-6 | TRBV20-1 | - | TGCAGTGCTAGAGATCGGGCAATCAGCTCCTATAATTCACCCCTCCACTTT | CSARDRAISSYNSPLHF
- | TRBJ2-7 | TRBV7-6 | TRBD1 | TGTGCCAGCAGCTTAGCCGGGGGGACAGGGGGCTACGAGCAGTACTTC | CASSLAGGTGGYEQYF
few | TRBJ2-7 | TRBV7-8 | - | TGTGCCAGCAGCCCCCCGGGGGTTGGGTCCTACGAGCAGTACTTC | CASSPPGVGSYEQYF
- | TRBJ2-7 | TRBV7-8 | TRBD1 | TGTGCCAGCAGCTTTGGACAGGAATACGAGCAGTACTTC | CASSFGQEYEQYF
- | TRBJ2-1 | TRBV30 | - | TGTGCCTGGAGTGTAGCGGTCGAGCAGTTCTTC | CAWSVAVEQFF
- | TRBJ2-3 | TRBV27 | - | TGTGCCAGCAGCCCATCATCCCCCGGGCCAGATACGCAGTATTTT | CASSPSSPGPDTQYF
- | TRBJ2-1 | TRBV7-9 | TRBD1 | TGTGCCAGCAGCTTAGCGGGACAGATAAATGAGCAGTTCTTC | CASSLAGQINEQFF
few | TRBJ2-1 | TRBV7-2 | - | TGTGCCAGCAGCTTAGGGCTAGCCGAATACAATGAGCAGTTCTTC | CASSLGLAEYNEQFF
- | TRBJ2-3 | TRBV7-9 | - | TGTGCCAGCAGCCCGCGACTACCTCCTAGCACAGATACGCAGTATTTT | CASSPRLPPSTDTQYF
few | TRBJ1-2 | TRBV7-2 | TRBD1 | TGTGCCAGCAGCCCCGGGACAGGTTTAGATGGCTACACCTTC | CASSPGTGLDGYTF
- | TRBJ1-5 | TRBV7-2 | TRBD1 | TGTGCCAGCAGCCCGGGACAGGACTTCAATCAGCCCCAGCATTTT | CASSPGQDFNQPQHF
few | TRBJ2-1 | TRBV14 | - | TGTGCCAGCAGCCCCAGGGACATCTCGGGGGATGAGCAGTTCTTC | CASSPRDISGDEQFF
- | TRBJ1-5 | TRBV20-1 | - | TGCAGTGCTAGGGAGGACTATAGCAATCAGCCCCAGCATTTT | CSAREDYSNQPQHF
many | TRBJ1-5 | TRBV7-2 | - | TGTGCCAGCAGCTTAGAGGGCGGGGGGGGTCAGCCCCAGCATTTT | CASSLEGGGGQPQHF
many | TRBJ1-1 | TRBV29-1 | - | TGCAGCGTCGGATTTGACACCGTGAACACTGAAGCTTTCTTT | CSVGFDTVNTEAFF
- | TRBJ2-7 | TRBV28 | TRBD1 | TGTGCCAGCAGTACCCCCGACAGGGGGACCCCCTACGAGCAGTACTTC | CASSTPDRGTPYEQYF
- | TRBJ1-2 | TRBV14 | - | TGTGCCAGCAGCCAACTGGGCTATGGCTACACCTTC | CASSQLGYGYTF
- | TRBJ2-7 | TRBV6-2/TRBV6-3 | - | TGTGCCAGCAGTTTATACAGGGTTCCCTCCTACGAGCAGTACTTC | CASSLYRVPSYEQYF
- | TRBJ2-1 | TRBV6-1 | TRBD2 | TGTGCCAGCAGCAAAGCGGGGGGTGCCTACAATGAGCAGTTCTTC | CASSKAGGAYNEQFF
- | TRBJ2-5 | TRBV20-1 | TRBD2 | TGCAGTGCTAGAGGCGGCGGGGGGGCGAGTTGGGAGACCCAGTACTTC | CSARGGGGASWETQYF
- | TRBJ2-7 | TRBV15 | - | TGTGCCACCAGCAGAGTGCCCCGTGGAGGGCCCGAGCAGTACTTC | CATSRVPRGGPEQYF
many | TRBJ1-1 | TRBV19 | - | TGTGCCAGTAGTGTCAATAGGGAGGGAGGGACTGAAGCTTTCTTT | CASSVNREGGTEAFF
- | TRBJ2-3 | TRBV5-5 | - | TGTGCCAGCAGCACCCCGGACAGCACAGATACGCAGTATTTT | CASSTPDSTDTQYF
few | TRBJ1-4 | TRBV7-9 | TRBD1 | TGTGCCAGCAGCTTACTACAGGGGGCGGCTAATGAAAAACTGTTTTTT | CASSLLQGAANEKLFF
- | TRBJ2-7 | TRBV6-2/TRBV6-3 | - | TGTGCCAGCAGTTACTCCACAAGGGGGGGGTACTACGAGCAGTACTTC | CASSYSTRGGYYEQYF